This entry concerns a single TCR beta chain. These data come from a study of T-cell memory formation after mild COVID-19. TCRdb itself ran the 5' RACE reads through MiXCR, one entry per CDR3 protein. The data contain roughly 610,000 distinct CDR3 sequences, approximately 15% of them singletons. The germline V gene encodes CDR1 SGHRS and CDR2 YFSETQ. This CDR3 has 12 amino acids. V lost 2 bases and J 2 bases, leaving 3 bases between the germline ends. The sequencing input was PBMCs or a T cell subset sorted from them (not recorded which). The chain joins TRBV5-1 to TRBJ2-3; D remains ambiguous. The TCR originated in an adult woman who had mild COVID-19 (a few samples of this study predate the infection). Cell type and time point are not known. The CDR3 sequence is CASSFHTDTQYF. The CDR3 bases are TGCGCCAGCAGCTTCCACACAGATACGCAGTATTTT. Complete variable domain (other parts from reference TRBV5-1 and TRBJ2-3): KAGVTQTPRYLIKTRGQQVTLSCSPISGHRSVSWYQQTPGQGLQFLFEYFSETQRNKGNFPGRFSGRQFSNSRSEMNVSTLELGDSALYLCASSFHTDTQYFGPGTRLTVL.